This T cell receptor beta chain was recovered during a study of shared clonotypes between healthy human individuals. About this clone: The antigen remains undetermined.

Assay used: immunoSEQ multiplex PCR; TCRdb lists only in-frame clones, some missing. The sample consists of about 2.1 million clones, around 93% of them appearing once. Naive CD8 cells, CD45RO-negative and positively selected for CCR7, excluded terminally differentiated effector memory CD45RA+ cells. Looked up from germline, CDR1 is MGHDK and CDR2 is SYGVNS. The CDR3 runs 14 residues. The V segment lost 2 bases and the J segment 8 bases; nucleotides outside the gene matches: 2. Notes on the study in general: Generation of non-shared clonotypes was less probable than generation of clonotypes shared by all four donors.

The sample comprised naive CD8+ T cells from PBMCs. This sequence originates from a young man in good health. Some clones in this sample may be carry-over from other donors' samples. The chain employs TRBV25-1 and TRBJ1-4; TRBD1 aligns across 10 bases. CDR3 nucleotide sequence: TGTGCCAGCAGTGAAGACAGGGGGCCGGAAAAACTGTTTTTT. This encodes CASSEDRGPEKLFF.